The 12 T cell receptor beta chains listed next were all sequenced from one sample in a study of CD8+ T cells in alopecia areata. TCR sequencing used cDNA made by reverse transcription of extracted RNA. The table came from immunoSEQ multiplex PCR; TCRdb's copy has only in-frame clones and leaves some out. The sample holds some 170,000 clones, around 64% seen once. The sequencing here drew on CD8+ T cells sorted from blood, taken at week 0. All receptors derive from a human donor with alopecia areata.

V is TRBV2 and J is TRBJ1-4; D perhaps matches TRBD1 (5 bases). The CDR3 runs to 13 residues. Germline assignment: CDR1 SNHLY and CDR2 FYNNEI. V lost 4 bases, J lost 10 bases, and 13 bases lay in between. CDR3 loop: CASSAGGHGKLFF. The CDR3 DNA reads TGTGCCAGCAGTGCCGGGGGTCACGGAAAACTGTTTTTT.

The rearrangement uses TRBV27 and TRBJ2-5; D remains ambiguous. Germline V gives CDR1 MNHEY, CDR2 SMNVEV (reference sequence). The CDR3 has 12 amino acids. The germline V and J ends were trimmed by 4 bases and 13 bases, with 16 bases remaining between them. CDR3 nucleotides: TGTGCCAGCAGTTACCCCGCAGGACGAATGTACTTC. As protein: CASSYPAGRMYF.

The chain employs TRBV30 and TRBJ1-5, with D unclear. Trimming took 3 bases from V and 0 from J, leaving 9 bases between them. The germline CDR1 and CDR2 sequences are GTSNPN and SVGIG (reference sequence). The CDR3 runs 14 residues. The DNA of the CDR3 is TGTGCCTGGAGCGAAGGGTATAGCAATCAGCCCCAGCATTTT. It translates to CAWSEGYSNQPQHF.

A note on this clone: One junction end does not reproduce the germline sequence, and a read error may be involved. This chain uses TRBV13 with TRBJ1-6; D is unresolved. CDR1 PRHDT and CDR2 FYEKMQ come from the germline V gene (reference sequence). This CDR3 region has 12 residues. The CDR3 nucleotides read TGTGCCAGCAGCGGAGGCCGGGATAGCCCCTCCTTT. It codes for CASSGGRDSPSF.

This clone has a handful of counts. The chain links TRBV5-1 to TRBJ2-1; D is ambiguous. The CDR3 sequence is 11 residues long. Germline CDR1 and CDR2: SGHRS and YFSETQ. V was clipped by 4 bases and J by 6 bases, with 5 bases between them. The CDR3 region is CASSLSNEQFF. Here the CDR3 DNA reads TGCGCCAGCAGCCTCAGCAATGAGCAGTTCTTC.

This sequence joins TRBV7-9 and TRBJ1-1, with D hard to call. V was clipped by 1 base and J by 8 bases, with 8 bases between them. Germline V gives CDR1 SEHNR, CDR2 FQNEAQ (reference sequence). The CDR3 is 12 residues long. As DNA, the CDR3 is TGTGCCAGCAGCTTAGAATCAGTGGAAGCTTTCTTT. Translated: CASSLESVEAFF.

This clone was seen more than once but under ten times. The rearrangement uses TRBV5-1 and TRBJ1-5; no clear D. V lost 4 bases, J lost 4 bases, and 27 bases lay in between. This CDR3 region has 19 residues. Germline CDR1 SGHRS, CDR2 YFSETQ. CDR3 sequence (DNA): TGCGCCAGCAGCCCTCCAAAGGCAAGCCTCCTAGTTGGAAATCAGCCCCAGCATTTT. Translation gives CASSPPKASLLVGNQPQHF.

V and J are TRBV7-9 and TRBJ1-1; D remains unclear. Germline V gene sequence: CDR1 SEHNR, CDR2 FQNEAQ (reference sequence). V dropped 1 base and J dropped 8 bases, with 8 bases sitting between them. The CDR3 sequence is 12 residues long. CDR3 residues: CASSLGWAEAFF. The CDR3 DNA reads TGTGCCAGCAGCTTAGGCTGGGCAGAAGCTTTCTTT.

This clone was recorded a few times. This rearrangement joins TRBV29-1 to TRBJ2-7, with D possibly TRBD1 on 5 matching bases. With 7 bases removed from V and 0 bases from J, the gap between germline ends came to 16 bases. The CDR3 length is 14 residues. Looked up from germline, CDR1 is SQVTM and CDR2 is ANQGSEA. CDR3 nucleotides: TGCAGCGCGTTGGCAGGGTCGTACTCCTACGAGCAGTACTTC. Translated: CSALAGSYSYEQYF.

The chain recombines TRBV9 with TRBJ2-1; weak D call: TRBD1 (6 bases). Trimming left V 1 base short and J 5 bases short, with 22 bases between. This CDR3 region has 18 residues. The germline V gene encodes CDR1 SGDLS and CDR2 YYNGEE. The CDR3 coding sequence is TGTGCCAGCAGCGTACCGTACTCTCTCAGGGGTGTGAACAATGAGCAGTTCTTC. Protein: CASSVPYSLRGVNNEQFF. The full variable domain, with the rest looked up from reference TRBV9 and TRBJ2-1, is DSGVTQTPKHLITATGQRVTLRCSPRSGDLSVYWYQQSLDQGLQFLIQYYNGEERAKGNILERFSAQQFPDLHSELNLSSLELGDSALYFCASSVPYSLRGVNNEQFFGPGTRLTVL.

This chain connects TRBV13 to TRBJ1-5; TRBD1 is a possible D gene (6 bases). This CDR3 has 14 residues. V lost 2 bases to trimming and J lost 3 bases, with 8 bases between them. Germline CDR1 reads PRHDT; CDR2 reads FYEKMQ (reference sequence). Here the CDR3 reads CASSLRTDNQPQHF. In DNA form, the CDR3 reads TGTGCCAGCAGCTTAAGGACAGACAATCAGCCCCAGCATTTT.

About this clone: Sequence at one end of the junction differs from germline and may be a read error. The V gene is TRBV13, the J gene TRBJ2-7, with TRBD2 matching 7 bases. The CDR3 totals 12 residues. The germline gives CDR1 PRHDT, CDR2 FYEKMQ (reference sequence). CDR3: CASSVGRGEQYF. CDR3 bases: TGTGCCAGCAGCGTAGGGAGGGGCGAGCAGTACTTC.